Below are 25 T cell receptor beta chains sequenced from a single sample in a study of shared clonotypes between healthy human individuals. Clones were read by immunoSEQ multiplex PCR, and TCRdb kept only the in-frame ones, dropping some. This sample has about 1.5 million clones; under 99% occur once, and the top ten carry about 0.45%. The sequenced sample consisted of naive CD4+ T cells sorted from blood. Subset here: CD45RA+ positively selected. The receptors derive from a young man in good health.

The CDR3 DNA reads as TGTGCCAGCAGCTTCCCGACAGGACCAGAGACCCAGTACTTC. Amino acids: CASSFPTGPETQYF. V gene TRBV11-2 combines with J gene TRBJ2-5; D is perhaps TRBD1 (6 bases). The V gene lost 3 bases and the J gene lost 4 bases, with 12 bases spanning the gap. The CDR3 runs to 14 residues. The germline gives CDR1 SGHAT, CDR2 FQNNGV.

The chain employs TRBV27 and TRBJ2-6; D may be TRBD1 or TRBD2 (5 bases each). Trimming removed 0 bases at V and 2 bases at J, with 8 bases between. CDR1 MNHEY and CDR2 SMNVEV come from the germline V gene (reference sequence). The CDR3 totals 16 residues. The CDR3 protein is CASSLSRGTGANVLTF. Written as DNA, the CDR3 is TGTGCCAGCAGTTTATCGAGGGGTACTGGGGCCAACGTCCTGACTTTC.

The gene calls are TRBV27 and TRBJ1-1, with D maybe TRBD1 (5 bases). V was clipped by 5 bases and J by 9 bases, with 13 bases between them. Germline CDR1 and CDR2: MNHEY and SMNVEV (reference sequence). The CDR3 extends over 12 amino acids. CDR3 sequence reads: CASSGDSGKAFF. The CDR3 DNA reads TGTGCCAGCAGTGGAGACAGCGGGAAAGCTTTCTTT.

In DNA form, the CDR3 reads TGTGCCAGCAGCTTCGGGACTAGCGGGAACACCGGGGAGCTGTTTTTT. Translated, it gives CASSFGTSGNTGELFF. V and J are TRBV12-1 and TRBJ2-2; the table assigns TRBD2, which was not confirmed against the DNA. TRBV12-1 is recorded as a pseudogene. The CDR3 loop spans 16 amino acids.

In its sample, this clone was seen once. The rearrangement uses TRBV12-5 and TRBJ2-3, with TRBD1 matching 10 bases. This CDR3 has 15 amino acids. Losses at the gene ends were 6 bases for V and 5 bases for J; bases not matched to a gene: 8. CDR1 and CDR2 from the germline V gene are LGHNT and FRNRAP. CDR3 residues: CASGKGTGAQDTQYF. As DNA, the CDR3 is TGTGCTAGTGGAAAAGGGACAGGGGCCCAAGATACGCAGTATTTT.

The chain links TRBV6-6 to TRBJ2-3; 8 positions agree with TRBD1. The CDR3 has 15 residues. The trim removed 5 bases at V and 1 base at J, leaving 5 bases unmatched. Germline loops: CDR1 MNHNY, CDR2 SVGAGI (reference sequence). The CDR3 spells CASSQGQGRTDTQYF. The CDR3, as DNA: TGTGCCAGCAGTCAAGGACAGGGACGCACAGATACGCAGTATTTT.

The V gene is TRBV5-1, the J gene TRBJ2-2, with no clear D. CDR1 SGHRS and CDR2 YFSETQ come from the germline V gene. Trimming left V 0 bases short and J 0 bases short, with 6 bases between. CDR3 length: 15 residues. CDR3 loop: CASSLEQSNTGELFF. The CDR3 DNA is TGCGCCAGCAGCTTGGAACAGTCGAACACCGGGGAGCTGTTTTTT.

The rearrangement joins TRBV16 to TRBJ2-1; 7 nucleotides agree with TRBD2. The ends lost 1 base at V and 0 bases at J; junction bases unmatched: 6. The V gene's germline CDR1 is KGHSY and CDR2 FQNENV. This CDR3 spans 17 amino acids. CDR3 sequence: CASSQFASGSSYNEQFF. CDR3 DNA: TGTGCCAGCAGCCAATTCGCTAGCGGTAGCTCCTACAATGAGCAGTTCTTC.

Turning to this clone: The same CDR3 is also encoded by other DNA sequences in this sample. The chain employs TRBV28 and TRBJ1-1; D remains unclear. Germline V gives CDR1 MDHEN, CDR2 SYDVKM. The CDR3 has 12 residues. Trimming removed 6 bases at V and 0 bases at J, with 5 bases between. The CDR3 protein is CASSILNTEAFF. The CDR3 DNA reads TGTGCCAGCAGCATCTTGAACACTGAAGCTTTCTTT.

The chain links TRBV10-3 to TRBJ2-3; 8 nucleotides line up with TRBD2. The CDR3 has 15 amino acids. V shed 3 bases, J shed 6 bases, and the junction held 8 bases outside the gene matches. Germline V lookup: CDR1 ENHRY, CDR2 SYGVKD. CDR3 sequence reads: CAISELSGGLDTQYF. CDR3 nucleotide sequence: TGTGCCATCAGTGAATTGAGCGGGGGACTTGATACGCAGTATTTT.

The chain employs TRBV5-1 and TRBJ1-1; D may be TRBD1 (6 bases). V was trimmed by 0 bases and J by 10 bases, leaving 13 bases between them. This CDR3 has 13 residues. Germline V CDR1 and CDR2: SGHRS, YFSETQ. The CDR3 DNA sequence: TGCGCCAGCAGCTTGGAGGGGGATCGCGTAGCTTTCTTT. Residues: CASSLEGDRVAFF.

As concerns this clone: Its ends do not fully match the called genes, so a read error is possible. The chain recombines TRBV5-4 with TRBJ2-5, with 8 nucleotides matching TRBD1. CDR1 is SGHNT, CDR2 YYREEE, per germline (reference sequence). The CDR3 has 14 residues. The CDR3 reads CASSVIAGTGIKDF. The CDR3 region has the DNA TGTGCCAGCAGCGTGATAGCCGGGACAGGAATTAAGGACTTC.

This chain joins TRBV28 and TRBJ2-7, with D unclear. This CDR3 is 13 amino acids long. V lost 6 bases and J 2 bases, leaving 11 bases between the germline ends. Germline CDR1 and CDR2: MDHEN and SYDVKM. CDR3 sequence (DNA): TGTGCCAGCAGGACCAGATACACCTACGAGCAGTACTTC. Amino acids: CASRTRYTYEQYF.

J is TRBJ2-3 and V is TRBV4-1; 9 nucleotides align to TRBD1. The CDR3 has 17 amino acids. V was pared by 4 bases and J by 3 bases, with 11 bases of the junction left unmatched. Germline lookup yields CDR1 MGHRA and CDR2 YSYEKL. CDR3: CASSPLYRDRATDTQYF. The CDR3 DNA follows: TGCGCCAGCAGCCCCCTTTACCGGGACAGGGCGACAGATACGCAGTATTTT.

The CDR3 loop reads CASSLGGFGNQPQHF. The CDR3 coding sequence is TGTGCCAGCAGTCTTGGGGGGTTTGGCAATCAGCCCCAGCATTTT. The rearrangement uses TRBV5-5 and TRBJ1-5, with a possible D match to TRBD1 (5 bases). The CDR3 runs 15 residues. Per germline, CDR1 SGHKS and CDR2 YYEKEE (reference sequence). Trimming pared 5 bases from V and 2 bases from J, leaving 14 bases between.

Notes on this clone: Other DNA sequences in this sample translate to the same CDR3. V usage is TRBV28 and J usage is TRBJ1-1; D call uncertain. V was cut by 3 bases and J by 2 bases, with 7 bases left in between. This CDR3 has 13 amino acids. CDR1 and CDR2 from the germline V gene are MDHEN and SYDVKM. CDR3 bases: TGTGCCAGCAGTTTCGGCAGAAACACTGAAGCTTTCTTT. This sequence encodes CASSFGRNTEAFF.

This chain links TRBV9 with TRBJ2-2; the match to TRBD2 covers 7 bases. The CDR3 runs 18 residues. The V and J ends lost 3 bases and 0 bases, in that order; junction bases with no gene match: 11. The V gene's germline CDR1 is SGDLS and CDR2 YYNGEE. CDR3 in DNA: TGTGCCAGCAGCGGAAACCGAGCGGGACTTACGAACACCGGGGAGCTGTTTTTT. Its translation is CASSGNRAGLTNTGELFF.

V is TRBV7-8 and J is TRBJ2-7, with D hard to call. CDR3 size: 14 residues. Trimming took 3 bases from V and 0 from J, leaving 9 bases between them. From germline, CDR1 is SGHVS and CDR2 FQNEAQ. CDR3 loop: CASSLVPDSYEQYF. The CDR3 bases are TGTGCCAGCAGCTTGGTCCCCGACTCCTACGAGCAGTACTTC.

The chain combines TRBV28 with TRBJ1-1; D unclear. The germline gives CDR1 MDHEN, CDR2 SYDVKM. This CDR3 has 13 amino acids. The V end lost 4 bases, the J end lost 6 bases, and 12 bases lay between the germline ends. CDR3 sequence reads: CASSSPRRAEAFF. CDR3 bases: TGTGCCAGCAGTTCTCCCCGACGGGCTGAAGCTTTCTTT.

The DNA of the CDR3 is TGTGCCAGCAGTCCCGACAGGGGGAGACGAGAGACCCAGTACTTC. It translates to CASSPDRGRRETQYF. This chain uses TRBV27 with TRBJ2-5; TRBD1 matches 9 bases. V lost 5 bases, J lost 4 bases, and 8 bases stayed unmatched. CDR1 MNHEY and CDR2 SMNVEV come from the germline V gene (reference sequence). The CDR3 consists of 15 residues.

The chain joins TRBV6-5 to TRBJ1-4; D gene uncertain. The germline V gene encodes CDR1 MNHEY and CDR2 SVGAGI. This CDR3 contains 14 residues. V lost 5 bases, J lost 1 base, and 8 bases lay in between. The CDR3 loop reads CASSETRTNEKLFF. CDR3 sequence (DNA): TGTGCCAGCAGTGAGACCCGAACTAATGAAAAACTGTTTTTT.

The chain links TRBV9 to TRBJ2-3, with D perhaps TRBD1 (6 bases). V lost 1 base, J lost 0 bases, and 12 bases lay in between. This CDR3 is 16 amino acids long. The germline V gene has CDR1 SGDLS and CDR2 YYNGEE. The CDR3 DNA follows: TGTGCCAGCAGCGTAACCCCCCAGGGGAGCACAGATACGCAGTATTTT. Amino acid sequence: CASSVTPQGSTDTQYF.

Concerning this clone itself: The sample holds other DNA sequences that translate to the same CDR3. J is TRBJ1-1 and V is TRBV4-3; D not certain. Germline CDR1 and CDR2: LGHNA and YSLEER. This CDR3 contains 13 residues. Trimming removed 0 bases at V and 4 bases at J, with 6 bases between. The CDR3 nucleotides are TGCGCCAGCAGCCAAGACAGAGGCACTGAAGCTTTCTTT. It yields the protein CASSQDRGTEAFF.

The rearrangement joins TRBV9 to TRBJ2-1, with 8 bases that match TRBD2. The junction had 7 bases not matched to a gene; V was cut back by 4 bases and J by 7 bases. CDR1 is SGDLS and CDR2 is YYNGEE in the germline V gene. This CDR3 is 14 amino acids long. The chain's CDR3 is CASSPGLATNEQFF. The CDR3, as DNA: TGTGCCAGCAGCCCCGGACTAGCCACTAATGAGCAGTTCTTC.

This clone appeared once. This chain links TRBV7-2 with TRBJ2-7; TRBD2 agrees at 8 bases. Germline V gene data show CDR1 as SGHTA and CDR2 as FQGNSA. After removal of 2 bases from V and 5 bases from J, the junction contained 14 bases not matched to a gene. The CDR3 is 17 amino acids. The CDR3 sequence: CASSLSSGKTIYNEQYF. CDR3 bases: TGTGCCAGCAGCTTAAGTAGCGGGAAAACGATCTATAACGAGCAGTACTTC.